A single count supports the clone carrying this TCR beta chain. Antigen unknown. The protocol was immunoSEQ multiplex PCR, while the TCRdb copy is restricted to in-frame clones and leaves out a portion. The table records 150,000 to 180,000 clones, 75% to 90% of them present only once. CDR1 is MNHNY and CDR2 is SVGAGI in the germline V gene (reference sequence). V lost 4 bases and J 1 base, leaving 13 bases between the germline ends. The CDR3 totals 15 residues. This sample is part of a study of cytomegalovirus exposure and HLA in healthy donors. Study summary: The roughly 110 validation repertoires were produced on the same platform as the 550 to 750 repertoires of the first cohort. This was reported in a later analysis.

Study-level results: Reported results showed that the classifier diagnosed cytomegalovirus status with high specificity and sensitivity. Most TCRs appeared rarely, but some public TCRs recurred in many donors.

The sequenced material came from PBMCs. The V and J genes are TRBV6-6 and TRBJ1-1, with TRBD1 as a possible D gene (5 bases). The receptor's source is a man between 18 and 35 years old in good health and CMV-seropositive. CDR3 DNA: TGTGCCAGCAGTTTAAGGGGAGGTGGGAACACTGAAGCTTTCTTT. Its translation: CASSLRGGGNTEAFF.